These 9 T cell receptor beta chains were sequenced from one sample in a study of beta chain features in type 1 diabetes. Expressed TCRB transcripts were sequenced because the isolated RNA had all been reverse transcribed beforehand. Profiling relied on immunoSEQ multiplex PCR, and the TCRdb table lists in-frame clones only, not all of them. The sample yields some 700,000 clones, 10% to 15% seen once. Their antigen targets remain unknown. Study-level findings and limits: Moderate yet significant TCRB CDR3 shortening was seen in Type 1 diabetes patients in all four CD4+ subsets.

Specimen: naive CD4+ T cells from blood. Receptor source: a man aged 18 to 35 with type 1 diabetes.

The gene calls are TRBV10-3 and TRBJ1-1; possible D gene TRBD1, 6 bases. CDR3 size: 17 residues. Germline V gene sequence: CDR1 ENHRY, CDR2 SYGVKD. V shed 5 bases and J shed 0 bases, with 19 bases lying between them. CDR3 region: CAISTRGRGGMNTEAFF. The CDR3 DNA reads as TGTGCCATCAGTACCCGTGGTCGAGGGGGGATGAACACTGAAGCTTTCTTT.

V gene TRBV2 combines with J gene TRBJ1-6; a possible D gene is TRBD1 (5 bases). There are 12 residues in the CDR3. Germline assignment: CDR1 SNHLY and CDR2 FYNNEI. V shed 11 bases and J shed 2 bases, with 7 bases lying between them. CDR3 loop: CALGAYNSPLHF. The CDR3, as DNA: TGTGCCCTAGGGGCCTATAATTCACCCCTCCACTTT.

Comments on this clone: This sample includes further DNA sequences coding for the same CDR3. The chain recombines TRBV30 with TRBJ1-5; D is undetermined. The CDR3 is 12 residues long. The germline gives CDR1 GTSNPN, CDR2 SVGIG (reference sequence). The V end was cut by 0 bases, the J end by 6 bases, with 6 bases between. CDR3 coding DNA: TGTGCCTGGAGTGTACCACCTCAGCCCCAGCATTTT. This codes for CAWSVPPQPQHF.

V and J are TRBV9 and TRBJ1-6, with D possibly being TRBD1 (6 bases). Germline V gene data show CDR1 as SGDLS and CDR2 as YYNGEE. This CDR3 contains 14 residues. V was cut by 4 bases and J by 5 bases, with 10 bases left in between. The CDR3 nucleotides are TGTGCCAGCAGCACGGGGGCGCATAATTCACCCCTCCACTTT. Translating it yields CASSTGAHNSPLHF.

This rearrangement joins TRBV6-1 to TRBJ2-1, with D tentatively TRBD1 (6 bases). V dropped 8 bases and J dropped 7 bases, with 9 bases sitting between them. Germline V gene sequence: CDR1 MNHNS, CDR2 SASEGT. This CDR3 is 11 amino acids long. CDR3 residues: CASLRGNEQFF. CDR3 DNA: TGTGCCAGCCTCAGGGGTAATGAGCAGTTCTTC.

A few counts support this clone. The chain couples TRBV28 to TRBJ1-2; D might be TRBD1 (6 bases). Deletions cut 4 bases from V and 5 bases from J, with 17 bases between. The CDR3 loop spans 15 amino acids. Germline-derived CDR1 and CDR2 are MDHEN and SYDVKM. The CDR3 here is CASSYQAQGVYGYTF. As DNA, the CDR3 is TGTGCCAGCAGTTACCAGGCACAGGGTGTTTATGGCTACACCTTC.

The gene calls are TRBV10-2 and TRBJ2-7; weak D call: TRBD2 (6 bases). Germline V lookup: CDR1 WSHSY, CDR2 SAAADI. This CDR3 has 13 amino acids. The germline V and J ends were trimmed by 6 bases and 4 bases, with 13 bases remaining between them. Written as DNA, the CDR3 is TGCGCCAGCAGGCTAACGGGGGAATACGAGCAGTACTTC. Protein sequence: CASRLTGEYEQYF.

Only a few counts were recorded for this clone. Other DNA sequences of this sample code for an identical CDR3. This sequence joins TRBV12-5 and TRBJ2-5, with no clear D. CDR3 length equals 12 residues. Trimming took 0 bases from V and 5 from J, leaving 4 bases between them. Germline V gives CDR1 LGHNT, CDR2 FRNRAP. CDR3 coding DNA: TGTGCTAGTGGTTTGGTTCCGGAGACCCAGTACTTC. Residues: CASGLVPETQYF.

The chain couples TRBV10-3 to TRBJ1-2; 7 bases match TRBD1. Germline V gives CDR1 ENHRY, CDR2 SYGVKD. The CDR3 is made up of 16 amino acids. V shed 6 bases and J 3 bases; nucleotides not matched to a gene: 13. The CDR3 sequence: CAISTPSTGLDYGYTF. The CDR3 DNA reads TGTGCCATCAGCACCCCCTCGACAGGGCTGGACTATGGCTACACCTTC.